The 30 T cell receptor beta chains reported below all come from one sample, sequenced in a study of T cells in Graves' hyperthyroidism and ophthalmopathy. TCR beta CDR3 regions were amplified from RNA. HTBI primers were employed in a first-round RT-PCR of the TCR CDR3. Each CDR3 protein gets one entry after TCRdb re-called the multiplex PCR reads with MiXCR. The sample carries approximately 600,000 distinct CDR3 sequences, about 15% recorded once. What was sequenced was blood. Every receptor here comes from a woman under 40 with Graves' hyperthyroidism that later progressed to Graves' ophthalmopathy.

The chain links TRBV25-1 to TRBJ2-3; 7 nucleotides agree with TRBD2. Germline values: CDR1 MGHDK, CDR2 SYGVNS. V dropped 8 bases and J dropped 6; count of bases not matched to a gene: 8. This CDR3 comprises 13 residues. DNA of the CDR3: TGTGCCAGCCTACCCGTGGGAGGGGATACGCAGTATTTT. Protein product: CASLPVGGDTQYF.

This clonotype was seen once. The chain joins TRBV20-1 to TRBJ1-5; 7 positions match TRBD1. The junction had 6 bases not matched to a gene; V was cut back by 4 bases and J by 3 bases. Germline V gene sequence: CDR1 DFQATT, CDR2 SNEGSKA (reference sequence). The CDR3 extends over 14 amino acids. The CDR3 spells CSAIGTADNQPQHF. CDR3 nucleotide sequence: TGCAGTGCTATCGGGACAGCCGACAATCAGCCCCAGCATTTT.

This clonotype was counted ten times or more. The chain combines TRBV12-3 or TRBV12-4 with TRBJ1-3; D ambiguous. Deletions cut 5 bases from V and 4 bases from J, with 12 bases between. The CDR3 sequence is 14 residues long. Written as DNA, the CDR3 is TGTGCCAGCAGTAAGCCGGGAGCCGGAAACACCATATATTTT. Encoded protein: CASSKPGAGNTIYF.

Ten or more counts support this clonotype. The chain carries TRBV12-3 or TRBV12-4 and TRBJ1-1, with 7 bases lining up with TRBD1. The CDR3 is made up of 16 amino acids. The J segment lost 3 bases and the V segment lost 6 bases, leaving 13 bases of the junction unmatched. The CDR3 sequence: CASSRGGGVKDTEAFF. CDR3 in DNA: TGTGCCAGCAGCAGGGGGGGGGGGGTAAAGGACACTGAAGCTTTCTTT.

At least ten counts were recorded for this clonotype. The chain recombines TRBV6-1 with TRBJ2-5; D unresolved. CDR3 size: 15 residues. V was clipped by 1 base and J by 4 bases, with 13 bases between them. The germline V gene encodes CDR1 MNHNS and CDR2 SASEGT. The CDR3 sequence is CASSEENKARETQYF. The CDR3, as DNA: TGTGCCAGCAGTGAAGAAAACAAGGCACGAGAGACCCAGTACTTC.

J is TRBJ2-6 and V is TRBV28; 10 nucleotides match TRBD2. CDR3 size: 16 residues. Unmatched junction bases numbered 4, after V lost 7 bases and J lost 1 base. From germline, CDR1 is MDHEN and CDR2 SYDVKM. For the CDR3, the DNA is TGTGCCAGCAAAGCGGGAGGGCCTTCTGGGGCCAACGTCCTGACTTTC. Translated: CASKAGGPSGANVLTF.

This clonotype was picked up many times. The chain links TRBV7-3 to TRBJ1-1; unclear D gene. The CDR3 sequence is 14 residues long. Germline-derived CDR1 and CDR2 are SGHTA and FQGTGA. Trimming pared 5 bases from V and 2 bases from J, leaving 12 bases between. CDR3 sequence reads: CASSPPGRNTEAFF. The CDR3 coding sequence is TGTGCCAGCAGCCCCCCCGGCAGAAACACTGAAGCTTTCTTT.

This clonotype was recorded many times. This rearrangement joins TRBV9 to TRBJ1-6; unclear D gene. V dropped 1 base and J dropped 5 bases, with 10 bases sitting between them. This CDR3 comprises 15 residues. Germline loops: CDR1 SGDLS, CDR2 YYNGEE. The CDR3 loop reads CASSVWEVDNSPLHF. The CDR3 nucleotides read TGTGCCAGCAGCGTATGGGAGGTCGATAATTCACCCCTCCACTTT. The variable domain in full, completed from reference TRBV9 and TRBJ1-6, reads DSGVTQTPKHLITATGQRVTLRCSPRSGDLSVYWYQQSLDQGLQFLIQYYNGEERAKGNILERFSAQQFPDLHSELNLSSLELGDSALYFCASSVWEVDNSPLHFGNGTRLTVT.

This clonotype has more than one count but fewer than ten. This chain uses TRBV19 with TRBJ1-5; D not resolved. This CDR3 spans 14 amino acids. V shed 6 bases and J shed 9 bases, with 18 bases lying between them. Germline assignment: CDR1 LNHDA and CDR2 SQIVND (reference sequence). Written as DNA, the CDR3 is TGTGCCAGTAGCGACCGGGGAGGTATCCCGCCCCAGCATTTT. Residues: CASSDRGGIPPQHF.

This clonotype has at least ten counts. The V call is TRBV28, the J call TRBJ1-5; 7 bases map to TRBD1. CDR3 length: 14 residues. The junction had 10 bases not matched to a gene; V was cut back by 4 bases and J by 10 bases. Germline-derived CDR1 and CDR2 are MDHEN and SYDVKM. The CDR3 sequence: CASSSGQRDSPQHF. The CDR3, as DNA: TGTGCCAGCAGTTCGGGACAGCGGGATTCTCCCCAGCATTTT.

This clonotype was observed many times. The rearrangement uses TRBV24-1 and TRBJ2-7; TRBD1 is a possible D gene (6 bases). This CDR3 comprises 15 residues. The V end was cut by 4 bases, the J end by 3 bases, with 15 bases between. Germline V lookup: CDR1 KGHDR, CDR2 SFDVKD. The CDR3 reads CATSDPTGHIYEQYF. CDR3 DNA: TGTGCCACCAGTGACCCCACGGGACACATCTACGAGCAGTACTTC.

The chain combines TRBV14 with TRBJ1-1; D is unclear. V was trimmed by 10 bases and J by 4 bases, leaving 13 bases between them. In germline, CDR1 is SGHDN, CDR2 FVKESK. The CDR3 spans 12 residues. The CDR3 region has the DNA TGTGCCACCGCCCCGGCCGCCACTGAAGCTTTCTTT. Its protein product is CATAPAATEAFF.

This clonotype was seen at least ten times. The V call is TRBV7-9, the J call TRBJ1-2; D is perhaps TRBD1 (5 bases). Germline V lookup: CDR1 SEHNR, CDR2 FQNEAQ (reference sequence). The CDR3 totals 18 residues. Trimming shortened V by 0 bases and J by 8 bases, and 25 bases separated the two germline ends. CDR3 protein: CASSLAGEPHIPGYGYTF. CDR3 sequence (DNA): TGTGCCAGCAGCTTAGCAGGGGAGCCTCACATTCCCGGGTACGGCTACACCTTC.

This clonotype was counted ten times or more. J is TRBJ2-7 and V is TRBV6-1; TRBD2 matches at 12 bases. CDR3 length equals 15 residues. Germline assignment: CDR1 MNHNS and CDR2 SASEGT. V trimming: 10 bases; J trimming: 5 bases; junction bases outside the gene matches: 12. This CDR3 reads CATQQALAGGHEQYF. CDR3 sequence (DNA): TGTGCCACCCAGCAGGCACTAGCGGGAGGTCACGAGCAGTACTTC.

The table lists this clonotype with a few counts. This chain uses TRBV12-3 or TRBV12-4 with TRBJ1-1; a weak D match, TRBD1 (6 bases). With 6 bases removed from V and 5 bases from J, the gap between germline ends came to 13 bases. This CDR3 spans 13 amino acids. The chain's CDR3 is CASRQAGETEAFF. DNA of the CDR3: TGTGCCAGCAGGCAAGCAGGGGAAACTGAAGCTTTCTTT.

This clonotype was recorded at least ten times. This chain links TRBV24-1 with TRBJ1-4; possible D gene TRBD1, 5 bases. Germline-derived CDR1 and CDR2 are KGHDR and SFDVKD. The CDR3 has 13 amino acids. Trimming removed 5 bases at V and 10 bases at J, with 13 bases between. The CDR3 DNA sequence: TGTGCCACCAGTGGGGCTTCTGGGGGAAAACTGTTTTTT. Residues: CATSGASGGKLFF.

This chain connects TRBV30 to TRBJ1-4; tentatively, D is TRBD1 (5 bases). V lost 0 bases to trimming and J lost 7 bases, with 15 bases between them. CDR1 and CDR2 from the germline V gene are GTSNPN and SVGIG (reference sequence). This CDR3 is built from 15 residues. The chain's CDR3 is CAWSVGGSLAEKLFF. The CDR3, as DNA: TGTGCCTGGAGTGTGGGGGGGTCACTCGCTGAAAAACTGTTTTTT.

This clonotype was detected ten times or more. The chain joins TRBV2 to TRBJ2-1; maybe TRBD1 (6 bases). Germline V gene sequence: CDR1 SNHLY, CDR2 FYNNEI. Trimming took off 7 bases at V and 9 bases at J, with 13 bases between the two ends. CDR3 size: 12 residues. Here the CDR3 reads CASMVQGSEQFF. In nucleotides, the CDR3 is TGTGCCAGCATGGTTCAGGGGAGTGAGCAGTTCTTC. Full variable domain (outside the CDR3, taken from reference TRBV2 and TRBJ2-1): EPEVTQTPSHQVTQMGQEVILRCVPISNHLYFYWYRQILGQKVEFLVSFYNNEISEKSEIFDDQFSVERPDGSNFTLKIRSTKLEDSAMYFCASMVQGSEQFFGPGTRLTVL.

This chain uses TRBV6-1 with TRBJ1-2; D is unresolved. The V end lost 1 base, the J end lost 5 bases, and 14 bases lay between the germline ends. CDR3 size: 15 residues. CDR1 and CDR2 (germline): MNHNS, SASEGT. The CDR3 nucleotides are TGTGCCAGCAGTGAAGACGGCTCCACGGAGTATGGCTACACCTTC. Residues: CASSEDGSTEYGYTF.

This clonotype showed up just a few times. One end of the junction is discordant with germline, which a read error may explain. The rearrangement uses TRBV7-7 and TRBJ2-3, with TRBD2 identical over 7 bases. Germline assignment: CDR1 SSHAT and CDR2 FNYEAQ (reference sequence). This CDR3 is 14 amino acids long. The CDR3 sequence: CASSLAREADTQYF. The CDR3 DNA is TGTGCTAGCAGCTTAGCCCGGGAGGCAGATACGCAGTATTTT.

Only a few counts were recorded for this clonotype. The junction departs from germline at one end; a sequencing error may be responsible. V usage is TRBV5-5 and J usage is TRBJ2-7; D tentatively reads TRBD1 or TRBD2 (5 bases each). The V gene's germline CDR1 is SGHKS and CDR2 YYEKEE (reference sequence). The CDR3 is 15 amino acids. The CDR3 spells CASSLAGAPGVEQYF. The CDR3 bases are TGTGCCAGCAGTTTGGCCGGGGCGCCCGGGGTCGAGCAGTACTTC.

The sample holds many counts of this clonotype. The V call is TRBV6-1, the J call TRBJ2-7, with 8 positions matching TRBD2. The V segment lost 7 bases and the J segment 9 bases; nucleotides outside the gene matches: 20. Germline lookup yields CDR1 MNHNS and CDR2 SASEGT. CDR3 length: 16 residues. The CDR3 reads CASTKLETSGSLGQYF. In DNA form, the CDR3 reads TGTGCCAGCACCAAATTGGAAACTAGCGGCAGCCTAGGGCAGTACTTC.

In its sample, this clonotype was seen many times. CDR3 region: CASSLAGRSWGETQYF. CDR3 nucleotide sequence: TGTGCCAGCAGCTTGGCCGGCCGCTCCTGGGGGGAGACCCAGTACTTC. V and J are TRBV5-6 and TRBJ2-5; D may match TRBD1 or TRBD2 (5 bases each). V shed 0 bases and J shed 5 bases, with 17 bases lying between them. Germline V gene lookup returns CDR1 SGHDT and CDR2 YYEEEE. This CDR3 has 16 amino acids.

Many counts were recorded for this clonotype. The J gene is TRBJ1-6, the V gene TRBV12-3 or TRBV12-4; D gene unclear. The CDR3 runs to 14 residues. The V end was cut by 7 bases, the J end by 10 bases, with 17 bases between. CDR3 amino acids: CASTPRRLGSPLHF. CDR3 bases: TGTGCCAGCACTCCGAGGCGTTTGGGCTCACCCCTCCACTTT.

A few counts support this clonotype. A read error may produce the germline difference seen at one junction end. This rearrangement joins TRBV20-1 to TRBJ1-1; 8 positions match TRBD1. The germline V gene has CDR1 DFQATT and CDR2 SNEGSKA (reference sequence). The CDR3 is made up of 16 amino acids. In DNA, the CDR3 is TGCAGTGCTAGAGACCCCAGACAGGGGCGGAACTCTGAAGCTTTCTTT. This sequence encodes CSARDPRQGRNSEAFF.

This clonotype was counted at least ten times. The chain recombines TRBV7-9 with TRBJ1-4, with TRBD1 matching over 9 bases. J was trimmed by 5 bases and V by 3 bases; bases with no gene match: 4. The CDR3 has 15 residues. Germline V CDR1 and CDR2: SEHNR, FQNEAQ (reference sequence). In DNA form, the CDR3 reads TGTGCCAGCAGCTTCAGTGACAGGGGGAATGAAAAACTGTTTTTT. Its protein is CASSFSDRGNEKLFF.

The V call is TRBV5-6, the J call TRBJ2-2; a possible D gene is TRBD2 (5 bases). V was shortened by 1 base and J by 4 bases, with 11 bases between the two germline ends. Germline V lookup: CDR1 SGHDT, CDR2 YYEEEE. CDR3 length: 15 residues. CDR3 coding DNA: TGTGCCAGCAGCTTGAACACCGGAGGCACCGGGGAGCTGTTTTTT. Translation gives CASSLNTGGTGELFF.

This clonotype was recorded many times. The chain couples TRBV20-1 to TRBJ1-2; a possible D gene is TRBD1 (5 bases). CDR3 length: 13 residues. The germline gives CDR1 DFQATT, CDR2 SNEGSKA (reference sequence). The V gene lost 3 bases and the J gene lost 3 bases, with 11 bases spanning the gap. CDR3 residues: CSASGTYHYGYTF. In DNA form, the CDR3 reads TGCAGTGCTAGCGGGACTTATCACTATGGCTACACCTTC.

This clonotype was detected ten times or more. This chain links TRBV9 with TRBJ1-1; 9 bases match TRBD1. The CDR3 loop spans 16 amino acids. V lost 4 bases to trimming and J lost 2 bases; unmatched junction nucleotides: 9. Germline V gene sequence: CDR1 SGDLS, CDR2 YYNGEE. CDR3 sequence: CASSYTGTGTNTEAFF. The CDR3 nucleotides are TGTGCCAGCAGCTACACCGGGACAGGGACCAACACTGAAGCTTTCTTT.

This clonotype was counted many times. The DNA of the CDR3 is TGTGCCAGCAGTTTCAGTTTGGGACAGAAAGAGACCCAGTACTTC. Residues: CASSFSLGQKETQYF. The rearrangement joins TRBV12-3 or TRBV12-4 to TRBJ2-5, with 7 bases that match TRBD1. The V gene end was trimmed by 3 bases and the J gene end by 3 bases; junction bases not matched to a gene: 7. The CDR3 is made up of 15 amino acids.